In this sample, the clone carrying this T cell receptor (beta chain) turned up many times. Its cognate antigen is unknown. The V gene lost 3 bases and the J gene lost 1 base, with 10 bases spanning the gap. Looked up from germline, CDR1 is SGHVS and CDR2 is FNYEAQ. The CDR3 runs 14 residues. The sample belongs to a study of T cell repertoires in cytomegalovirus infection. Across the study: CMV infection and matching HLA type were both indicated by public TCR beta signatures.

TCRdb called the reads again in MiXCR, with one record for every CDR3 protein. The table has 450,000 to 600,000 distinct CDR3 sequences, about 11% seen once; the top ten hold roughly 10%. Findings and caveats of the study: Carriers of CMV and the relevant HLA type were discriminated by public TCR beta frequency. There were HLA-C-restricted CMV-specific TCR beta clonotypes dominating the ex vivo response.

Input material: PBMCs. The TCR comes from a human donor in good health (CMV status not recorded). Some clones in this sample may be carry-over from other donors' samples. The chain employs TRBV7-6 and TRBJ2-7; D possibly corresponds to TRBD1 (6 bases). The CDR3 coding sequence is TGTGCCAGCAGCTTCCGGCAGGGGTCCTACGAGCAGTACTTC. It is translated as CASSFRQGSYEQYF.